This T cell receptor (beta chain) was obtained from a study of a mutant IDH1 vaccine in newly diagnosed glioma. Background on the study: The vaccination schedule gave patients eight doses in weeks 1, 3, 5, 7, 11, 15, 19 and 23. The start of vaccination came 4-6 weeks after radiotherapy alone, or with temozolomide cycles.

Notes on this clone: What it binds is unknown.

The CDR3 runs to 13 residues. From germline, CDR1 is SGHRS and CDR2 YFSETQ. V was pared by 4 bases and J by 4 bases, with 6 bases between. Time point given: week 23, last vaccination. Doses comprised 300 ug of mutant IDH1 20-mer peptide each, plus topical imiquimod. Assay used: immunoSEQ multiplex PCR; TCRdb lists only in-frame clones, some missing. The sample yields around 78,000 clones, 75% to 85% seen once. Study-level findings and limits: Whatever changes occurred in top peripheral T cell clonotypes seemed unrelated to pseudoprogression.

This specimen was PBMCs, taken from a glioma patient whose treatment included an IDH1 peptide vaccine. The V gene is TRBV5-1, the J gene TRBJ1-6; D gene unclear. This sequence was found in a young man with glioma. Some clones in this sample may be carry-over from other donors' samples. CDR3 nucleotide sequence: TGCGCCAGCAGCGTGGATTATAATTCACCCCTCCACTTT. Translated: CASSVDYNSPLHF.